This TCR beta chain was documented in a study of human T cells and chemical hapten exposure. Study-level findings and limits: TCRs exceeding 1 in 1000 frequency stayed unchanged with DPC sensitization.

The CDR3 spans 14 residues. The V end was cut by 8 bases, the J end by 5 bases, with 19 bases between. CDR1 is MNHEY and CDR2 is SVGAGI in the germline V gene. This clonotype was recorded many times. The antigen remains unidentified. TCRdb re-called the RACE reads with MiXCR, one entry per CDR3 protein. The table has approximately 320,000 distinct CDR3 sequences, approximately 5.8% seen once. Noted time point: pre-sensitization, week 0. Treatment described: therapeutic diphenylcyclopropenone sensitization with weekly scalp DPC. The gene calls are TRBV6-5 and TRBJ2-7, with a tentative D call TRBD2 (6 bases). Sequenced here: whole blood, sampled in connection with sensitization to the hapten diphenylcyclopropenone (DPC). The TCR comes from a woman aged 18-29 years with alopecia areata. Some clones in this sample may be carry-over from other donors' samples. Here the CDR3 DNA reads TGTGCCAGCTCTAACCGGGAGAGGAACGACGAGCAGTACTTC. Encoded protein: CASSNRERNDEQYF.